The 3 T cell receptor beta chains below were found in one sample sequenced in a study of shared clonotypes between healthy human individuals. The assay was immunoSEQ multiplex PCR, and TCRdb's table has in-frame clones only and misses some. This table holds approximately 1.5 million clones, 98% found once. The specimen sequenced was naive CD4+ T cells sorted from blood. Subset reported: CD45RA+ positively selected. The receptors were gathered from a man aged 25 to 45 in good health.

This chain uses TRBV7-2 with TRBJ2-3; the D is unclear. Trimming cost V 3 bases and J 4 bases, with 8 bases left between them. The CDR3 contains 13 residues. Germline assignment: CDR1 SGHTA and CDR2 FQGNSA. DNA for the CDR3: TGTGCCAGCAGCTTCCTAGGAGCAGATACGCAGTATTTT. It is translated as CASSFLGADTQYF. Full variable domain (missing parts from reference TRBV7-2 and TRBJ2-3): GAGVSQSPSNKVTEKGKDVELRCDPISGHTALYWYRQSLGQGLEFLIYFQGNSAPDKSGLPSDRFSAERTGGSVSTLTIQRTQQEDSAVYLCASSFLGADTQYFGPGTRLTVL.

The chain couples TRBV19 to TRBJ2-7, with 9 bases aligning to TRBD1. CDR3 length: 15 residues. The germline CDR1 and CDR2 sequences are LNHDA and SQIVND (reference sequence). J gave up 4 bases and V 7 bases, and 11 bases lay outside the gene matches. The DNA of the CDR3 is TGTGCCAGTATGGGCTCCGGGACAGGGTCTTACGAGCAGTACTTC. It encodes CASMGSGTGSYEQYF.

The rearrangement uses TRBV9 and TRBJ2-2; TRBD2 matches at 10 bases. Germline lookup yields CDR1 SGDLS and CDR2 YYNGEE. Losses at the gene ends were 4 bases for V and 4 bases for J; bases not matched to a gene: 7. The CDR3 totals 16 residues. The CDR3 sequence is CASSPSGLARTGELFF. CDR3 nucleotide sequence: TGTGCCAGCAGCCCCTCGGGACTAGCGCGCACCGGGGAGCTGTTTTTT.